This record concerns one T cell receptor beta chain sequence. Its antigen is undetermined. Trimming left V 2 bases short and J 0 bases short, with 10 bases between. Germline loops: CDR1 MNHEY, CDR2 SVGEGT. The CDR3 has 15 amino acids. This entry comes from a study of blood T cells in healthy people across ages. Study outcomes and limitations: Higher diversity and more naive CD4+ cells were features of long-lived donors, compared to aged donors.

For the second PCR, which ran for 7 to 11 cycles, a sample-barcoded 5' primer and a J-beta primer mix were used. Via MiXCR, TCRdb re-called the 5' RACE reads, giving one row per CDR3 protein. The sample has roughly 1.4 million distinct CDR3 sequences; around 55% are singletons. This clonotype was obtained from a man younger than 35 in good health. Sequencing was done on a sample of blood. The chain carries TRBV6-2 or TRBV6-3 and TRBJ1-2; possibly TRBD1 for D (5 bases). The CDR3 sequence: CASSYAGLTNYGYTF. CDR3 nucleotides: TGTGCCAGCAGTTACGCGGGGCTCACTAACTATGGCTACACCTTC.